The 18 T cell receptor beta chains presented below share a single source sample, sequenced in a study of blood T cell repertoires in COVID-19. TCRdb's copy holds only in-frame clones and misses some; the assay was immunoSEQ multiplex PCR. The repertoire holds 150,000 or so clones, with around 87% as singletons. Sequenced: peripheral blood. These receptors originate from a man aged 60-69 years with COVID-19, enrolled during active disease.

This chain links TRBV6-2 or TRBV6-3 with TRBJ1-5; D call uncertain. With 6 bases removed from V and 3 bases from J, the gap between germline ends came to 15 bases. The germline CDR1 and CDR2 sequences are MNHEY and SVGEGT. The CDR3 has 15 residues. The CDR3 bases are TGTGCCAGCAGCAACTCGGAGGGCCTCAATCAGCCCCAGCATTTT. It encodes CASSNSEGLNQPQHF.

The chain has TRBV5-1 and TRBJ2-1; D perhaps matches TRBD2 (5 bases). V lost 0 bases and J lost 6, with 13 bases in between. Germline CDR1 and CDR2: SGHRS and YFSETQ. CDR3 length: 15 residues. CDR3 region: CASSLESQAGNEQFF. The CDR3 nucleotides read TGCGCCAGCAGCTTGGAGAGCCAGGCGGGCAATGAGCAGTTCTTC.

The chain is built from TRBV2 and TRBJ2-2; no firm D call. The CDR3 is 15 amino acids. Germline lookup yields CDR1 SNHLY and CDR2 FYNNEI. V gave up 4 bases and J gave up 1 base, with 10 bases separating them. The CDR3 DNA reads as TGTGCCAGCAGTGGAGGTACTGGGAACACCGGGGAGCTGTTTTTT. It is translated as CASSGGTGNTGELFF.

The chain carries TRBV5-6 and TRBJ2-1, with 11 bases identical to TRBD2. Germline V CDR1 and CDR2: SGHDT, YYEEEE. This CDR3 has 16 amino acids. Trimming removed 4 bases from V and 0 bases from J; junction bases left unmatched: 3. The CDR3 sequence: CASSLAGGGSYNEQFF. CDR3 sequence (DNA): TGTGCCAGCAGCCTAGCGGGAGGAGGCTCCTACAATGAGCAGTTCTTC. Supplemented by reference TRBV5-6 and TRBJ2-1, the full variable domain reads DAGVTQSPTHLIKTRGQQVTLRCSPKSGHDTVSWYQQALGQGPQFIFQYYEEEERQRGNFPDRFSGHQFPNYSSELNVNALLLGDSALYLCASSLAGGGSYNEQFFGPGTRLTVL.

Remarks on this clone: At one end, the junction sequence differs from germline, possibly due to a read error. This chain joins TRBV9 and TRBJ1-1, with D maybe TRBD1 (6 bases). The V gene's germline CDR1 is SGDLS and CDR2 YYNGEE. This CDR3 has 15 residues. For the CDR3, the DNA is TGTGCCAGCAGCGTAGGGGTAACAGGGAACGCTGAAGCTTTCTTT. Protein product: CASSVGVTGNAEAFF.

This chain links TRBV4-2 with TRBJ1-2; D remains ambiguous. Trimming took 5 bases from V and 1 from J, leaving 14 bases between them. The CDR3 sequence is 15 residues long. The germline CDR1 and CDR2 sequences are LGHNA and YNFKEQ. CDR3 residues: CASSDLHRGNYGYTF. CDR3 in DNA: TGTGCCAGCAGCGATCTGCACCGGGGTAACTATGGCTACACCTTC.

This CDR3 is CASSPRGVALRGTGELFF. CDR3 coding DNA: TGTGCCAGCTCACCACGCGGGGTGGCGTTAAGAGGCACCGGGGAGCTGTTTTTT. This chain links TRBV18 with TRBJ2-2; D may be TRBD2 (6 bases). This CDR3 has 18 residues. V was clipped by 1 base and J by 4 bases, with 19 bases between them. Germline V CDR1 and CDR2: KGHSH, LQKENI.

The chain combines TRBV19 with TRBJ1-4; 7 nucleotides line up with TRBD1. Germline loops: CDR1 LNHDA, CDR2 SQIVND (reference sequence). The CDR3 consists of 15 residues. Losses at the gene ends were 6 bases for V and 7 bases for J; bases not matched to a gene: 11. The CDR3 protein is CASSQTGTVGEKLFF. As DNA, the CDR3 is TGTGCCAGTAGCCAAACCGGGACAGTAGGTGAAAAACTGTTTTTT.

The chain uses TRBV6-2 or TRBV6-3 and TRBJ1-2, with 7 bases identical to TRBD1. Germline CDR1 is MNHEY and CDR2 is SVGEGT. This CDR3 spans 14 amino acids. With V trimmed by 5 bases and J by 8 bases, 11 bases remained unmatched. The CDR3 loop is CASSPRTGGWGYTF. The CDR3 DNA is TGTGCCAGCAGTCCCCGGACAGGTGGTTGGGGCTACACCTTC.

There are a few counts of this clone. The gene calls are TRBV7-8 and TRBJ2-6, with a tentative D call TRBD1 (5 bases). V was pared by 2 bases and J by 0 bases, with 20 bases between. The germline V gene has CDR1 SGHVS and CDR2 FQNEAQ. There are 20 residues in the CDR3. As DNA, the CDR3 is TGTGCCAGCAGCTTAACAGGCTACAGTATAAGGGCCTCTGGGGCCAACGTCCTGACTTTC. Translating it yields CASSLTGYSIRASGANVLTF.

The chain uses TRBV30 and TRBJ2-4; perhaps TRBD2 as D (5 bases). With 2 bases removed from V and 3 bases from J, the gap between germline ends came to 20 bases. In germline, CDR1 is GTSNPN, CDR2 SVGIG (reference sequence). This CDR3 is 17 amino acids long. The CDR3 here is CAWSPRERGVVKNIQYF. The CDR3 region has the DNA TGTGCCTGGAGTCCTAGGGAACGGGGTGTGGTCAAAAACATTCAGTACTTC. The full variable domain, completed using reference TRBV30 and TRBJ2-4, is SQTIHQWPATLVQPVGSPLSLECTVEGTSNPNLYWYRQAAGRGLQLLFYSVGIGQISSEVPQNLSASRPQDRQFILSSKKLLLSDSGFYLCAWSPRERGVVKNIQYFGAGTRLSVL.

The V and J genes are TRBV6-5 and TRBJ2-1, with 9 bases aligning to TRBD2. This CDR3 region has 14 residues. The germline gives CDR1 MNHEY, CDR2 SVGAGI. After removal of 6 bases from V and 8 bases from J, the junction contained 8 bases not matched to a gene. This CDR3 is CASRVAGAKDEQFF. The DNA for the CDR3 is TGTGCCAGCAGAGTAGCGGGAGCTAAAGATGAGCAGTTCTTC.

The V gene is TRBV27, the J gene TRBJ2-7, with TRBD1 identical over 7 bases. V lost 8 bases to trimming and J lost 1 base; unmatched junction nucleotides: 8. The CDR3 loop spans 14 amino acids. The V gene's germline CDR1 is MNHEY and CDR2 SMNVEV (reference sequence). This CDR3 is CASAHRGSSYEQYF. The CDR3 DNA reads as TGTGCCAGCGCCCACAGGGGTAGTTCCTACGAGCAGTACTTC.

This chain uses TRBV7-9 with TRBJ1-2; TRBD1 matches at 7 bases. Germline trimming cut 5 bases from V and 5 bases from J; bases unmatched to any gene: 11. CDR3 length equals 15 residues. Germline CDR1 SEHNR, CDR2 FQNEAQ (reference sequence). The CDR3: CASSPDFGTDYGYTF. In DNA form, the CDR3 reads TGTGCCAGCAGCCCTGACTTCGGGACAGATTATGGCTACACCTTC.

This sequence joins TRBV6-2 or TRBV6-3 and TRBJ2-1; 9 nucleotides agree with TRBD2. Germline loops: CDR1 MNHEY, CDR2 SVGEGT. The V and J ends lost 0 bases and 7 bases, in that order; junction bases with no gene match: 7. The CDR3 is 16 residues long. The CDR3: CASSYSMSSGNNEQFF. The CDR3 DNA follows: TGTGCCAGCAGTTACTCGATGTCTAGCGGGAATAATGAGCAGTTCTTC.

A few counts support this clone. The CDR3 protein is CASSLNTGELFF. CDR3 DNA: TGTGCCAGCAGCCTGAACACCGGGGAGCTGTTTTTT. The V call is TRBV27, the J call TRBJ2-2; no clear D. Germline V gene lookup returns CDR1 MNHEY and CDR2 SMNVEV (reference sequence). Trimming took 6 bases from V and 1 from J, leaving 3 bases between them. This CDR3 has 12 amino acids.

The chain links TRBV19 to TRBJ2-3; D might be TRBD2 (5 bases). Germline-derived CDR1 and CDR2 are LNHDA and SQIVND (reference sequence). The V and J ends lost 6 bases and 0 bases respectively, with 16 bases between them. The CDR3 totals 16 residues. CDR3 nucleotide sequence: TGTGCCAGTAGGACTTTAGGAGGTGGAAGCACAGATACGCAGTATTTT. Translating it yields CASRTLGGGSTDTQYF.

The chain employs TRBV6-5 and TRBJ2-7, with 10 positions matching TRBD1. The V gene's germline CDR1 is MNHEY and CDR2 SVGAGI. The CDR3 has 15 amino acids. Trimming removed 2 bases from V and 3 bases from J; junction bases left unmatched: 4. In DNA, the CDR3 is TGTGCCAGCAGTTACCGGACAGGGGGATACTACGAGCAGTACTTC. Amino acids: CASSYRTGGYYEQYF.